The 26 T cell receptor beta chains below come from one sample, sequenced in a study of cytomegalovirus exposure and HLA in healthy donors. PCR employed 60 Vbeta and 13 Jbeta primers. Profiled with immunoSEQ multiplex PCR; TCRdb holds only in-frame clones, not every one. The data contain about 200,000 clones, around 90% of them singletons. What was sequenced was PBMCs. These receptor sequences come from a boy aged 2 to 10 in good health and CMV-seronegative.

The CDR3 sequence: CASSHQKKNEQFF. The CDR3 DNA reads TGTGCCAGCAGCCACCAGAAAAAAAATGAGCAGTTCTTC. This chain connects TRBV7-9 to TRBJ2-1; D not certain. Trimming removed 5 bases from V and 7 bases from J, with 12 bases in between. CDR1 is SEHNR and CDR2 is FQNEAQ in the germline V gene (reference sequence). This CDR3 spans 13 amino acids. Looking up the rest from reference TRBV7-9 and TRBJ2-1 gives the full variable domain: DTGVSQNPRHKITKRGQNVTFRCDPISEHNRLYWYRQTLGQGPEFLTYFQNEAQLEKSRLLSDRFSAERPKGSFSTLEIQRTEQGDSAMYLCASSHQKKNEQFFGPGTRLTVL.

J is TRBJ1-1 and V is TRBV7-6, with D possibly matching TRBD1 (6 bases). V lost 5 bases to trimming and J lost 7 bases, with 17 bases between them. Germline-derived CDR1 and CDR2 are SGHVS and FNYEAQ. This CDR3 has 14 residues. The CDR3 protein is CASSPWTVDLEAFF. In DNA, the CDR3 is TGTGCCAGCAGCCCATGGACAGTCGACCTTGAAGCTTTCTTT.

The V gene is TRBV5-1, the J gene TRBJ2-3; TRBD2 matches 9 bases. V lost 1 base and J lost 4; bases outside the gene matches: 13. This CDR3 has 18 amino acids. Germline CDR1 SGHRS, CDR2 YFSETQ. The CDR3 region has the DNA TGCGCCAGCAGCTTGTTTGCCGTAGGGACTAGCATGGCAGATACGCAGTATTTT. This encodes CASSLFAVGTSMADTQYF.

The rearrangement joins TRBV11-2 to TRBJ2-1; possible D gene TRBD2, 5 bases. With 1 base removed from V and 8 bases from J, the gap between germline ends came to 9 bases. CDR3 size: 13 residues. Germline CDR1 SGHAT, CDR2 FQNNGV. The CDR3 bases are TGTGCCAGCAGCTTAGTATTCGGGGATGAGCAGTTCTTC. As protein: CASSLVFGDEQFF.

This clone was counted a single time. V is TRBV30 and J is TRBJ2-1, with D unclear. CDR3 size: 13 residues. V lost 5 bases, J lost 4 bases, and 12 bases lay in between. Germline CDR1 is GTSNPN and CDR2 is SVGIG (reference sequence). The CDR3 sequence: CAWRRGFYNEQFF. CDR3 nucleotide sequence: TGTGCCTGGCGCCGCGGCTTTTACAATGAGCAGTTCTTC. The whole variable domain, remainder taken from reference TRBV30 and TRBJ2-1, is SQTIHQWPATLVQPVGSPLSLECTVEGTSNPNLYWYRQAAGRGLQLLFYSVGIGQISSEVPQNLSASRPQDRQFILSSKKLLLSDSGFYLCAWRRGFYNEQFFGPGTRLTVL.

The genes are TRBV11-2 and TRBJ2-7; 9 nucleotides line up with TRBD1. Trimming removed 3 bases from V and 0 bases from J; junction bases left unmatched: 12. Germline assignment: CDR1 SGHAT and CDR2 FQNNGV. This CDR3 is built from 18 residues. The CDR3 here is CASSFRGSGTGYSYEQYF. Written as DNA, the CDR3 is TGTGCCAGCAGCTTTAGGGGGTCCGGGACAGGGTACTCCTACGAGCAGTACTTC.

The DNA for the CDR3 is TGTGCCAGCAGTGATACAGGGCTAAATCAGCCCCAGCATTTT. Protein product: CASSDTGLNQPQHF. The rearrangement uses TRBV6-1 and TRBJ1-5, with a tentative D call TRBD1 (6 bases). The V end lost 3 bases, the J end lost 4 bases, and 10 bases lay between the germline ends. The CDR3 consists of 14 residues. Germline V gene lookup returns CDR1 MNHNS and CDR2 SASEGT.

The V call is TRBV7-3, the J call TRBJ1-1; 7 bases line up with TRBD1. This CDR3 comprises 14 residues. The junction had 7 bases not matched to a gene; V was cut back by 5 bases and J by 4 bases. Germline V gene data show CDR1 as SGHTA and CDR2 as FQGTGA. As DNA, the CDR3 is TGTGCCAGCAGCCCGTCGACAGGGAGCACTGAAGCTTTCTTT. Translating it yields CASSPSTGSTEAFF. The complete variable domain, with remaining parts taken from reference TRBV7-3 and TRBJ1-1, reads GAGVSQTPSNKVTEKGKYVELRCDPISGHTALYWYRQSLGQGPEFLIYFQGTGAADDSGLPNDRFFAVRPEGSVSTLKIQRTERGDSAVYLCASSPSTGSTEAFFGQGTRLTVV.

V gene TRBV7-2 combines with J gene TRBJ2-5; D uncertain. Germline loops: CDR1 SGHTA, CDR2 FQGNSA. Trimming took 5 bases from V and 2 from J, leaving 9 bases between them. The CDR3 is 13 residues long. Here the CDR3 reads CASSLPGQETQYF. DNA of the CDR3: TGTGCCAGCAGCCTCCCAGGTCAAGAGACCCAGTACTTC.

The genes are TRBV6-1 and TRBJ2-5, with D possibly TRBD1 on 5 matching bases. Judging by the DNA end, TRBJ2-7 fits better; the J call may be wrong. The CDR3 has 11 amino acids. The germline V gene has CDR1 MNHNS and CDR2 SASEGT. The CDR3 spells CAIGHGLEQYF. The CDR3, as DNA: TGTGCCATCGGACACGGTCTCGAGCAGTACTTC.

The chain recombines TRBV5-4 with TRBJ2-3; D perhaps matches TRBD2 (5 bases). The germline V gene encodes CDR1 SGHNT and CDR2 YYREEE (reference sequence). The CDR3 sequence is 15 residues long. Trimming took off 0 bases at V and 3 bases at J, with 11 bases between the two ends. CDR3 amino acids: CASSLVAGSTDTQYF. CDR3 in DNA: TGTGCCAGCAGCTTGGTAGCTGGGAGTACAGATACGCAGTATTTT.

The chain joins TRBV5-6 to TRBJ1-1; D possibly corresponds to TRBD1 (6 bases). Germline V CDR1 and CDR2: SGHDT, YYEEEE. Trimming took off 1 base at V and 3 bases at J, with 25 bases between the two ends. The CDR3 consists of 19 residues. The CDR3: CASSLIYGGAQGGDTEAFF. As DNA, the CDR3 is TGTGCCAGCAGCTTGATCTATGGGGGGGCGCAGGGTGGGGACACTGAAGCTTTCTTT.

J is TRBJ2-7 and V is TRBV27, with D maybe TRBD1 (5 bases). From germline, CDR1 is MNHEY and CDR2 SMNVEV (reference sequence). V was clipped by 5 bases and J by 0 bases, with 17 bases between them. CDR3 length: 16 residues. Here the CDR3 reads CASSRLTGGVSYEQYF. The CDR3 nucleotides read TGTGCCAGCAGTCGCCTAACAGGTGGGGTCTCCTACGAGCAGTACTTC.

The CDR3 sequence is CAITRSSGEQYF. CDR3 nucleotide sequence: TGTGCCATCACTCGAAGTTCGGGCGAGCAGTACTTC. This chain connects TRBV10-3 to TRBJ2-7; D unresolved. The CDR3 sequence is 12 residues long. V gave up 7 bases and J gave up 6 bases, with 13 bases separating them. Germline CDR1 and CDR2: ENHRY and SYGVKD.

The rearrangement links TRBV5-4 to TRBJ2-5; D ambiguous. Germline V gene lookup returns CDR1 SGHNT and CDR2 YYREEE (reference sequence). CDR3 length: 12 amino acids. Trimming took off 4 bases at V and 2 bases at J, with 6 bases between the two ends. In nucleotides, the CDR3 is TGTGCCAGCAGCGTCAGACAAGAGACCCAGTACTTC. This codes for CASSVRQETQYF.

The chain couples TRBV10-2 to TRBJ2-5; 10 bases align to TRBD2. The J call is doubtful: the DNA matches TRBJ2-7 better. Germline V gene sequence: CDR1 WSHSY, CDR2 SAAADI. The CDR3 covers 16 residues. CDR3 DNA sequence: TGCGCCAGCAGTGACCCCGGGGGACTAGCGTCCTACGAGCAGTACTTC. Its protein product is CASSDPGGLASYEQYF.

The genes are TRBV28 and TRBJ1-4; D is unresolved. The CDR3 loop spans 13 amino acids. CDR1 and CDR2 from the germline V gene are MDHEN and SYDVKM. Trimming cost V 6 bases and J 10 bases, with 15 bases left between them. The CDR3 spells CASRPGSRGKLFF. The CDR3 region has the DNA TGTGCCAGCAGGCCGGGGAGCCGGGGAAAACTGTTTTTT.

The CDR3 here is CASSPTGGEVNTEAFF. DNA of the CDR3: TGTGCCAGCTCACCAACAGGGGGCGAGGTGAACACTGAAGCTTTCTTT. V usage is TRBV18 and J usage is TRBJ1-1; 9 nucleotides line up with TRBD1. Germline lookup yields CDR1 KGHSH and CDR2 LQKENI. Trimming at V came to 2 bases and at J to 0 bases, leaving 4 bases not matched to a gene. The CDR3 consists of 16 residues. Complete variable domain (other parts from reference TRBV18 and TRBJ1-1): NAGVMQNPRHLVRRRGQEARLRCSPMKGHSHVYWYRQLPEEGLKFMVYLQKENIIDESGMPKERFSAEFPKEGPSILRIQQVVRGDSAAYFCASSPTGGEVNTEAFFGQGTRLTVV.

The chain uses TRBV5-6 and TRBJ2-7, with D uncertain. V dropped 4 bases and J dropped 3 bases, with 11 bases sitting between them. From germline, CDR1 is SGHDT and CDR2 YYEEEE. The CDR3 consists of 13 residues. This CDR3 is CASSTSTLYEQYF. CDR3 DNA: TGTGCCAGCAGCACTTCCACCCTCTACGAGCAGTACTTC.

This clone was observed once. CDR3 sequence (DNA): TGTGCCAGCAGTTTATTCCGGGATTCCTACAATGAGCAGTTCTTC. Protein product: CASSLFRDSYNEQFF. The rearrangement joins TRBV27 to TRBJ2-1, with D maybe TRBD2 (5 bases). V lost 1 base, J lost 1 base, and 8 bases lay in between. The CDR3 has 15 amino acids. Germline CDR1 MNHEY, CDR2 SMNVEV (reference sequence).

V is TRBV30 and J is TRBJ2-7; tentatively, D is TRBD1 (5 bases). V was shortened by 2 bases and J by 3 bases, with 8 bases between the two germline ends. From germline, CDR1 is GTSNPN and CDR2 SVGIG (reference sequence). This CDR3 spans 12 amino acids. The CDR3 DNA sequence: TGTGCCTGGAGTCTCGACAGCTACGAGCAGTACTTC. It yields the protein CAWSLDSYEQYF. The full variable domain, with the rest looked up from reference TRBV30 and TRBJ2-7, is SQTIHQWPATLVQPVGSPLSLECTVEGTSNPNLYWYRQAAGRGLQLLFYSVGIGQISSEVPQNLSASRPQDRQFILSSKKLLLSDSGFYLCAWSLDSYEQYFGPGTRLTVT.

CDR3 coding DNA: TGTGCCAGTAGTATCGGGGGAGTGGGCGATACGCAGTATTTT. Translating it yields CASSIGGVGDTQYF. The chain couples TRBV19 to TRBJ2-3; D is perhaps TRBD2 (6 bases). The germline V gene encodes CDR1 LNHDA and CDR2 SQIVND (reference sequence). Between the trimmed V and J ends, which lost 3 bases and 6 bases, there was a span of 13 bases. The CDR3 consists of 14 residues.

The rearrangement links TRBV28 to TRBJ2-3; the D is unclear. V was trimmed by 7 bases and J by 1 base, leaving 15 bases between them. This CDR3 region has 15 residues. Germline loops: CDR1 MDHEN, CDR2 SYDVKM. CDR3 region: CASTLSEVGTDTQYF. The CDR3 coding sequence is TGTGCCAGCACCTTAAGCGAGGTGGGCACAGATACGCAGTATTTT.

The chain combines TRBV6-1 with TRBJ2-7, with D possibly TRBD1 on 5 matching bases. The germline gives CDR1 MNHNS, CDR2 SASEGT. This CDR3 comprises 14 residues. The V end was cut by 2 bases, the J end by 0 bases, with 8 bases between. The DNA for the CDR3 is TGTGCCAGCAGTGAACCCGACAGCTCCTACGAGCAGTACTTC. It encodes CASSEPDSSYEQYF.

V is TRBV6-1 and J is TRBJ2-1, with D possibly matching TRBD1 (5 bases). Trimming cost V 1 base and J 3 bases, with 10 bases left between them. Germline V gene lookup returns CDR1 MNHNS and CDR2 SASEGT. CDR3 size: 15 residues. DNA for the CDR3: TGTGCCAGCAGTGAAGTTGGGGCCCTCTACAATGAGCAGTTCTTC. Protein sequence: CASSEVGALYNEQFF.

This clone was seen a few times. The genes are TRBV19 and TRBJ1-4; perhaps TRBD1 as D (5 bases). V lost 5 bases and J 2 bases, leaving 12 bases between the germline ends. Germline-derived CDR1 and CDR2 are LNHDA and SQIVND (reference sequence). The CDR3 loop spans 15 amino acids. The CDR3 spells CASSPGVLTNEKLFF. The CDR3 nucleotides read TGTGCCAGTAGTCCGGGGGTCTTGACTAATGAAAAACTGTTTTTT.